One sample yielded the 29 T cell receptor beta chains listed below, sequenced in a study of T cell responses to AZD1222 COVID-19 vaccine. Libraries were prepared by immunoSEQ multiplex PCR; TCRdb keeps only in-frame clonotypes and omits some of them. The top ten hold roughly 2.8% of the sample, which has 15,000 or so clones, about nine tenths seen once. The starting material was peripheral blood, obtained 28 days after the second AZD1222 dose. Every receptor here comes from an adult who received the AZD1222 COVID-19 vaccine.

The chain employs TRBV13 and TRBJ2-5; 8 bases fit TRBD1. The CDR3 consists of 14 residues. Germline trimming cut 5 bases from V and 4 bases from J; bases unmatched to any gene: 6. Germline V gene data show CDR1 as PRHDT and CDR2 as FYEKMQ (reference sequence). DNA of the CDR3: TGTGCCAGCAGCCAACGTACAGGGGGAGAGACCCAGTACTTC. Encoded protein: CASSQRTGGETQYF.

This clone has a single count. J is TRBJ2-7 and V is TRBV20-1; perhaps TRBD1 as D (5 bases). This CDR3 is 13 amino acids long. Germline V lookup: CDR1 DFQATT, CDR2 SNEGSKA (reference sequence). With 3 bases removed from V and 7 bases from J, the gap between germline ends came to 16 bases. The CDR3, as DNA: TGCAGTGCTAGTAGGGGATTCTCAGGGGAGCAGTACTTC. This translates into CSASRGFSGEQYF.

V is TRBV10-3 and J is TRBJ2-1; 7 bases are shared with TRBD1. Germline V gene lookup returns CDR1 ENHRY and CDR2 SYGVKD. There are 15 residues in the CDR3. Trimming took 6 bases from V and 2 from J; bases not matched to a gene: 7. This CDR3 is CAIREDRDTYNEQFF. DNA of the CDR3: TGTGCCATCAGGGAAGACAGGGACACCTACAATGAGCAGTTCTTC.

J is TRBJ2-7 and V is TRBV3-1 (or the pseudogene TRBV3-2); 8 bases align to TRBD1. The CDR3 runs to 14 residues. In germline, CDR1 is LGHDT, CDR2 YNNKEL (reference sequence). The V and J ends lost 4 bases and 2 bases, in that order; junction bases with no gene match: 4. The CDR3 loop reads CASSRDRGPYEQYF. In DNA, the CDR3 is TGTGCCAGCAGCCGTGACAGGGGCCCCTACGAGCAGTACTTC.

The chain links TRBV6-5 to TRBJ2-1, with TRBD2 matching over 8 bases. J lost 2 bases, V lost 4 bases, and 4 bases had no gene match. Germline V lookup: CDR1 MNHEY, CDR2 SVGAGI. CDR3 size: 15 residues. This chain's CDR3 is CASSLAGGAYNEQFF. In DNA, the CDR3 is TGTGCCAGCAGTTTGGCGGGGGGCGCCTACAATGAGCAGTTCTTC.

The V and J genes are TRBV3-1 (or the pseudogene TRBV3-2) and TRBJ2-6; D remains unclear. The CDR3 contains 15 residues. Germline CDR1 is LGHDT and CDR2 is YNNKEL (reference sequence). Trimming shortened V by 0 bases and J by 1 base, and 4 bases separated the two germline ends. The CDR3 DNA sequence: TGTGCCAGCAGCCAAGAGACTTCTGGGGCCAACGTCCTGACTTTC. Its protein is CASSQETSGANVLTF.

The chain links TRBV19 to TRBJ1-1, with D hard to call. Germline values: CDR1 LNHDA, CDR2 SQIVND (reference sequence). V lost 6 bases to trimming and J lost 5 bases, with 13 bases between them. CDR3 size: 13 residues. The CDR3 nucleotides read TGTGCCAGTAGGGTCAGGAGGGCGACTGAAGCTTTCTTT. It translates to CASRVRRATEAFF. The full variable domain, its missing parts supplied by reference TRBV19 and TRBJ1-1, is DGGITQSPKYLFRKEGQNVTLSCEQNLNHDAMYWYRQDPGQGLRLIYYSQIVNDFQKGDIAEGYSVSREKKESFPLTVTSAQKNPTAFYLCASRVRRATEAFFGQGTRLTVV.

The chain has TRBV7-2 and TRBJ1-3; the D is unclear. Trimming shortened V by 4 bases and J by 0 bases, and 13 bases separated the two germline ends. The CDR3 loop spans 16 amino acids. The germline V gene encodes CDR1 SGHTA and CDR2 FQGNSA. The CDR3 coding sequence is TGTGCCAGCAGCTCGTCTGGGCACCTCTCTGGAAACACCATATATTTT. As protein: CASSSSGHLSGNTIYF.

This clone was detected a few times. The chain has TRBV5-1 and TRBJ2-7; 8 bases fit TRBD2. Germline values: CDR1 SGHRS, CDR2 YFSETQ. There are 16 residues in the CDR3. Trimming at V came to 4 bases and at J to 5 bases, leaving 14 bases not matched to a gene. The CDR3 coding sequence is TGCGCCAGCAGCCCACCATCAGGCGGGGGGCGGAACGAGCAGTACTTC. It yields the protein CASSPPSGGGRNEQYF.

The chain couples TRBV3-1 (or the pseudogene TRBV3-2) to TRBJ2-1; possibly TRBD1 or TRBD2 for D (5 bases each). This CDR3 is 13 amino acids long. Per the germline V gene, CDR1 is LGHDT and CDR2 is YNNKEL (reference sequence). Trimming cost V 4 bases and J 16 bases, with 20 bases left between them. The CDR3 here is CASSRSQTGTPFF. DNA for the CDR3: TGTGCCAGCAGCCGCTCGCAGACCGGGACCCCCTTCTTC.

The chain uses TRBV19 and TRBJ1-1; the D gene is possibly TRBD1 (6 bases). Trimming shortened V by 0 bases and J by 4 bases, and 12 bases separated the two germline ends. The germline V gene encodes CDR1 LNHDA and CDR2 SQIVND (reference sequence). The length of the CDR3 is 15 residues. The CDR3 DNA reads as TGTGCCAGTAGTATAGAGGGACACTGGGGCACTGAAGCTTTCTTT. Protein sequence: CASSIEGHWGTEAFF.

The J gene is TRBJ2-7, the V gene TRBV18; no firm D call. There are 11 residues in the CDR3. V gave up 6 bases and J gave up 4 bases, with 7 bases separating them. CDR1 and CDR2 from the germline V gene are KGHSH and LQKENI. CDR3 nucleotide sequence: TGTGCCAGCTCGGATCGTTACGAGCAGTACTTC. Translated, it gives CASSDRYEQYF.

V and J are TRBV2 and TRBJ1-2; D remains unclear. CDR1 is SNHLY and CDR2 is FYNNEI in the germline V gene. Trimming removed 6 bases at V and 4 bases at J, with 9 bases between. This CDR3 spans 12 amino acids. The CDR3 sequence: CASRRIGYGYTF. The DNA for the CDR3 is TGTGCCAGCAGGCGGATAGGCTATGGCTACACCTTC.

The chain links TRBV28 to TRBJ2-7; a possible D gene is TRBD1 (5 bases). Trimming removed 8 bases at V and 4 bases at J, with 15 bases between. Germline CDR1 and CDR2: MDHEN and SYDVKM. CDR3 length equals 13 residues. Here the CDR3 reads CASLPQGLYEQYF. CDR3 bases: TGTGCCAGCCTCCCGCAGGGCCTATACGAGCAGTACTTC.

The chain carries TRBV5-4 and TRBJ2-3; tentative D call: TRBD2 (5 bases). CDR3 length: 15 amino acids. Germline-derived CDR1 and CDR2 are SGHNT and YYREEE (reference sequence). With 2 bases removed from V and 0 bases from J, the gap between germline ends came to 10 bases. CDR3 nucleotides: TGTGCCAGCAGCTTCGGACTGACTAGCACAGATACGCAGTATTTT. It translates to CASSFGLTSTDTQYF.

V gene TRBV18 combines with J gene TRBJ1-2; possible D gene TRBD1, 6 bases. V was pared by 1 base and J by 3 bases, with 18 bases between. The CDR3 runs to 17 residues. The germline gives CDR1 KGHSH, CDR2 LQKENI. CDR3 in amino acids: CASSPLSGGGADYGYTF. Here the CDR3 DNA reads TGTGCCAGCTCACCACTTTCCGGGGGGGGCGCCGACTATGGCTACACCTTC.

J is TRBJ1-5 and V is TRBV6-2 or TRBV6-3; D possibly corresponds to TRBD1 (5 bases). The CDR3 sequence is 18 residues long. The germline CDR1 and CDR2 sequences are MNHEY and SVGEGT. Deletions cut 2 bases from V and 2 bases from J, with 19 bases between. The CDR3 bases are TGTGCCAGCAGTTACCCGGACTCTCAGGGTGGCGGCAATCAGCCCCAGCATTTT. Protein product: CASSYPDSQGGGNQPQHF.

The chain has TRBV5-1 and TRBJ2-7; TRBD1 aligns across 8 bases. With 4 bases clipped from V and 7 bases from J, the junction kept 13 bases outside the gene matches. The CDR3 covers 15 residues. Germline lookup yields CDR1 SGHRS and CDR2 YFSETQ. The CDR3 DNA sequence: TGCGCCAGCAGCCCTGGACAGGGTACGATCATGGAGCAGTACTTC. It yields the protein CASSPGQGTIMEQYF.

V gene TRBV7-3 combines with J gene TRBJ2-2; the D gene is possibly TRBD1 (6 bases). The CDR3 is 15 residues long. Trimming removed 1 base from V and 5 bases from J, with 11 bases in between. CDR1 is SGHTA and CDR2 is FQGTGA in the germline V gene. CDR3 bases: TGTGCCAGCAGCTTAAATTCAGGGGCGACCGGGGAGCTGTTTTTT. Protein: CASSLNSGATGELFF.

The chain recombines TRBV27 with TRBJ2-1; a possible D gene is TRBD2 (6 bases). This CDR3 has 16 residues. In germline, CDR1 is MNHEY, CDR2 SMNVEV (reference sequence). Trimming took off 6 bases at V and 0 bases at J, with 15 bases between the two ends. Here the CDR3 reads CASRLTSRSSYNEQFF. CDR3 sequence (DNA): TGTGCCAGCAGGTTGACTAGTCGAAGCTCCTACAATGAGCAGTTCTTC.

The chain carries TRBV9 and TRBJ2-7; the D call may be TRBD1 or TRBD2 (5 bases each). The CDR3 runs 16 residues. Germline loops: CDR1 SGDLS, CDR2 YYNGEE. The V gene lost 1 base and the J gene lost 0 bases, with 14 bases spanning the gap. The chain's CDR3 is CASSVNPRDGSYEQYF. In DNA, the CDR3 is TGTGCCAGCAGCGTAAACCCTCGGGACGGCTCCTACGAGCAGTACTTC.

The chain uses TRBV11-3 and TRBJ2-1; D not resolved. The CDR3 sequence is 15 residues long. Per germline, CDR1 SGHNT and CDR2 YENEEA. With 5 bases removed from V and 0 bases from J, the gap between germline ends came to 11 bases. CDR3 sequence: CASSEATRSYNEQFF. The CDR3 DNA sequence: TGTGCCAGCAGCGAGGCTACCCGCTCCTACAATGAGCAGTTCTTC.

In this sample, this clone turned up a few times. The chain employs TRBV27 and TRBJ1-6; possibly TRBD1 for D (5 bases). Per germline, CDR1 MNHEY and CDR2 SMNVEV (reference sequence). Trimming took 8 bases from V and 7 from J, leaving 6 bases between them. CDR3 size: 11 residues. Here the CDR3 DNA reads TGTGCCAGCGGACACAATTCACCCCTCCACTTT. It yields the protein CASGHNSPLHF.

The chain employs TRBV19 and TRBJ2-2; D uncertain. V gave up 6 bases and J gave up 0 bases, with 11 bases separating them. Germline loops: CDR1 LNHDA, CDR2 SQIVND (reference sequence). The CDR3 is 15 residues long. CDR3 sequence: CASSTGLANTGELFF. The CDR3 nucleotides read TGTGCCAGTAGCACTGGTCTTGCGAACACCGGGGAGCTGTTTTTT.

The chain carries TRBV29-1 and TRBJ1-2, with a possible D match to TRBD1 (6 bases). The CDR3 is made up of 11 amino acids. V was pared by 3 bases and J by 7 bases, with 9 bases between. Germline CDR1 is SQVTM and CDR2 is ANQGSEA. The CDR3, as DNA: TGCAGCGTTGACGGGGGCTCTGGCTACACCTTC. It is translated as CSVDGGSGYTF.

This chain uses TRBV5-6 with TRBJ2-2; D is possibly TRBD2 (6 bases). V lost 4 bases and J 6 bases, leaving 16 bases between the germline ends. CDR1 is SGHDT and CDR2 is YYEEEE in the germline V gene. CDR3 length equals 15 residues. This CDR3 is CASSLPGLGPGELFF. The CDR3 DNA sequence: TGTGCCAGCAGCCTCCCGGGACTCGGTCCCGGGGAGCTGTTTTTT.

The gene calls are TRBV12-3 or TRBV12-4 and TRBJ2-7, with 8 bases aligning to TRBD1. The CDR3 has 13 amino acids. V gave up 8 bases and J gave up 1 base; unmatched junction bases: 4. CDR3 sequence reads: CASGGTGSYEQYF. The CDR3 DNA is TGTGCCAGCGGTGGGACAGGATCCTACGAGCAGTACTTC.

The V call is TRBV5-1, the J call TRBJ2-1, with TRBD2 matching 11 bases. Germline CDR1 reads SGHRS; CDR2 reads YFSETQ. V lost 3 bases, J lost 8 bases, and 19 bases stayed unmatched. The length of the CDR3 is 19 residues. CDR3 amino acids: CASSSRPLGLAGSSDEQFF. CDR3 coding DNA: TGCGCCAGCAGCTCCCGCCCTCTAGGACTAGCGGGTTCGAGCGATGAGCAGTTCTTC. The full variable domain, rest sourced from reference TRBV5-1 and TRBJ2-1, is KAGVTQTPRYLIKTRGQQVTLSCSPISGHRSVSWYQQTPGQGLQFLFEYFSETQRNKGNFPGRFSGRQFSNSRSEMNVSTLELGDSALYLCASSSRPLGLAGSSDEQFFGPGTRLTVL.

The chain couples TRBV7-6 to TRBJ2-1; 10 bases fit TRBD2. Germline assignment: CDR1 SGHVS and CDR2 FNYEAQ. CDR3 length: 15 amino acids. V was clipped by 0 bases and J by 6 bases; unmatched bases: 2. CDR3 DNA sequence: TGTGCCAGCAGCTTAGCACTAGCGGGGTCCAATGAGCAGTTCTTC. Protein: CASSLALAGSNEQFF.